The 5 T cell receptor beta chains presented below share a single source sample, sequenced in a study of cytomegalovirus exposure and HLA in healthy donors. Both 60 Vbeta primers and 13 Jbeta primers went into the PCR. Generated by immunoSEQ multiplex PCR, the TCRdb table keeps only in-frame clones and is missing some. The sample records 65,000 to 85,000 clones, approximately 84% being singletons. The sample taken for sequencing was PBMCs. The receptors here all came from a woman in her forties or fifties in good health and CMV-seronegative.

The chain recombines TRBV4-2 with TRBJ2-3; 7 positions agree with TRBD2. Germline-derived CDR1 and CDR2 are LGHNA and YNFKEQ. V lost 4 bases to trimming and J lost 0 bases; unmatched junction nucleotides: 7. The CDR3 is 16 amino acids. CDR3 coding DNA: TGTGCCAGCAGCCCCGGGGAGGGACTTAGCACAGATACGCAGTATTTT. Translation: CASSPGEGLSTDTQYF.

This clone was counted between two and nine times. The chain recombines TRBV6-5 with TRBJ1-3; D is ambiguous. The V end lost 5 bases, the J end lost 0 bases, and 11 bases lay between the germline ends. Looked up from germline, CDR1 is MNHEY and CDR2 is SVGAGI. This CDR3 is 15 amino acids long. The CDR3 loop reads CASSLADNSGNTIYF. In nucleotides, the CDR3 is TGTGCCAGCAGTCTGGCCGACAACTCTGGAAACACCATATATTTT.

The chain combines TRBV18 with TRBJ2-3, with 11 bases that match TRBD2. This CDR3 comprises 17 residues. Trimming cost V 3 bases and J 5 bases; bases outside gene matches: 10. Germline CDR1 and CDR2: KGHSH and LQKENI. This chain's CDR3 is CASSPPASGGRGDTQYF. The CDR3 DNA sequence: TGTGCCAGCTCACCCCCTGCTAGCGGGGGGCGGGGAGATACGCAGTATTTT. Full variable domain (remainder filled in from reference TRBV18 and TRBJ2-3): NAGVMQNPRHLVRRRGQEARLRCSPMKGHSHVYWYRQLPEEGLKFMVYLQKENIIDESGMPKERFSAEFPKEGPSILRIQQVVRGDSAAYFCASSPPASGGRGDTQYFGPGTRLTVL.

V usage is TRBV19 and J usage is TRBJ2-2, with 12 bases identical to TRBD2. The CDR3 totals 16 residues. Germline V gene lookup returns CDR1 LNHDA and CDR2 SQIVND (reference sequence). The trim removed 5 bases at V and 2 bases at J, leaving 3 bases unmatched. This CDR3 is CASSWTSGANTGELFF. CDR3 DNA sequence: TGTGCCAGTAGTTGGACTAGCGGGGCTAACACCGGGGAGCTGTTTTTT.

This sequence joins TRBV7-2 and TRBJ2-5; 8 nucleotides align to TRBD1. Germline trimming cut 3 bases from V and 4 bases from J; bases unmatched to any gene: 7. The CDR3 runs to 15 residues. From germline, CDR1 is SGHTA and CDR2 FQGNSA. This CDR3 is CASSFGTGDRETQYF. CDR3 in DNA: TGTGCCAGCAGCTTCGGGACAGGAGATAGAGAGACCCAGTACTTC.